Listed below are T cell receptor beta chains from one sample, sequenced in a study of vaccination and CD4 T cells after COVID-19. TCRdb used MiXCR to reprocess the PCR reads, holding one entry per CDR3 protein. The repertoire consists of around 25,000 distinct CDR3 sequences, with 43% occurring once and the leading ten covering just over 7%. Which antigens these TCRs recognize remains unknown. The sequencing input was CD4+ T cells from blood, cultured in vitro. The receptors originated from a human donor who had recovered from COVID-19. Each CDR3 is given with its conserved first and last residue. The order of the fields is D gene, V gene, clone size, J gene, CDR3 protein, CDR3 DNA. A D gene is named only where the DNA matches it firmly. Only some rows state a clone size, as once, few, many or a class for expanded clones.

-	TRBV28	few	TRBJ1-2	CASRGQAVYGYTF	TGTGCCAGCAGGGGTCAGGCGGTCTATGGCTACACCTTC
TRBD2	TRBV5-4	-	TRBJ2-1	CASTSAGRGSYNEQFF	TGTGCCAGCACATCAGCGGGGCGGGGATCCTACAATGAGCAGTTCTTC
-	TRBV19	-	TRBJ1-1	CASRTPSGASPLTEAFF	TGTGCCAGTAGAACCCCTTCTGGGGCCAGTCCCCTCACTGAAGCTTTCTTT
-	TRBV20-1	-	TRBJ2-5	CSARDGGLETQYF	TGCAGTGCTAGAGATGGTGGGTTGGAGACCCAGTACTTC
-	TRBV7-2	-	TRBJ2-1	CASSPGPNDEQFF	TGTGCCAGCAGCCCGGGACCGAACGATGAGCAGTTCTTC
-	TRBV11-2	few	TRBJ1-6	CASRSPTGGNSPLHF	TGTGCCAGCAGAAGCCCGACAGGAGGAAATTCACCCCTCCACTTT
-	TRBV4-2	few	TRBJ1-4	CASSQEPAGQSRELFF	TGTGCCAGCAGCCAAGAGCCGGCAGGTCAGAGCCGGGAACTGTTTTTT
TRBD1	TRBV7-8	-	TRBJ1-5	CASSSRGGQDSNQPQHF	TGTGCCAGCAGCTCGAGGGGGGGACAGGATAGCAATCAGCCCCAGCATTTT
TRBD2	TRBV6-5	few	TRBJ2-1	CASSYQRGTKQFF	TGTGCCAGCAGTTACCAGCGGGGGACAAAGCAGTTCTTC
-	TRBV29-1	large	TRBJ2-1	CSAPTSYYSYNEQFF	TGCAGCGCTCCGACTAGTTATTACTCCTACAATGAGCAGTTCTTC
-	TRBV20-1	once	TRBJ2-1	CSARFPRTNEQFF	TGCAGTGCTAGATTTCCGCGTACGAATGAGCAGTTCTTC
-	TRBV4-1	-	TRBJ2-7	CASSQDEASAYEQYF	TGCGCCAGCAGCCAAGATGAGGCTAGTGCGTACGAGCAGTACTTC
-	TRBV3-1	-	TRBJ2-2	CASSGGRDNTGELFF	TGTGCCAGCAGCGGGGGACGGGATAACACCGGGGAGCTGTTTTTT
-	TRBV30	few	TRBJ2-7	CAWRTGPAYEQYF	TGTGCCTGGAGGACGGGGCCCGCCTACGAGCAGTACTTC
TRBD1	TRBV11-2	few	TRBJ1-2	CASSMTGTGVDYGYTF	TGTGCCAGCAGCATGACCGGGACAGGGGTCGACTATGGCTACACCTTC
-	TRBV7-3	-	TRBJ2-7	CASSLTPRGEQYF	TGTGCCAGCAGCTTAACCCCCCGAGGCGAGCAGTACTTC
-	TRBV18	-	TRBJ1-1	CASSPTDRGGGRNTEAFF	TGTGCCAGCTCACCAACGGACAGAGGAGGGGGGAGGAACACTGAAGCTTTCTTT
TRBD2	TRBV20-1	few	TRBJ2-3	CSARAREGTDTQYF	TGCAGTGCTAGAGCCCGGGAGGGCACAGATACGCAGTATTTT
-	TRBV6-5	few	TRBJ1-6	CASSYSLGNSPLHF	TGTGCCAGCAGTTACTCGTTGGGGAATTCACCCCTCCACTTT
TRBD2	TRBV19	-	TRBJ2-7	CASSLRAGGSYEQYF	TGTGCCAGTAGTCTCCGAGCGGGAGGCTCCTACGAGCAGTACTTC
-	TRBV11-2	few	TRBJ2-7	CASSLERISSYEQYF	TGTGCCAGCAGCTTAGAAAGAATTAGCTCCTACGAGCAGTACTTC
-	TRBV6-5	few	TRBJ1-6	CASSYSLSGQSSYNSPLHF	TGTGCCAGCAGTTACTCTTTGAGCGGCCAGAGCTCCTATAATTCACCCCTCCACTTT
TRBD1	TRBV20-1	-	TRBJ2-7	CSAPRPGQGTYEQYF	TGCAGTGCCCCCCGCCCGGGACAGGGGACCTACGAGCAGTACTTC
-	TRBV7-9	few	TRBJ1-5	CASSLSSNQPQHF	TGTGCCAGCAGCTTATCCAGCAATCAGCCCCAGCATTTT
-	TRBV20-1	once	TRBJ1-4	CSASRGATNEKLFF	TGCAGTGCTAGTCGGGGTGCAACTAATGAAAAACTGTTTTTT
-	TRBV20-1	-	TRBJ2-1	CSAREGAVLNEQFF	TGCAGTGCTAGGGAGGGGGCAGTCCTCAATGAGCAGTTCTTC
-	TRBV28	-	TRBJ1-6	CASISGARMGDSPLHF	TGTGCCAGCATATCAGGGGCGCGGATGGGAGATTCACCCCTCCACTTT
TRBD2	TRBV10-1	-	TRBJ2-7	CASRGGPPGSKQYF	TGCGCCAGCAGGGGAGGGCCCCCGGGGTCGAAGCAGTACTTC
TRBD2	TRBV6-4	-	TRBJ2-3	CASSLTGTSGRASTDTQYF	TGTGCCAGCAGTCTCACCGGGACTAGCGGGAGGGCCAGCACAGATACGCAGTATTTT
-	TRBV28	-	TRBJ1-1	CASSLQGTNTEAFF	TGTGCCAGCAGTTTGCAAGGGACTAACACTGAAGCTTTCTTT
TRBD1	TRBV6-1	-	TRBJ2-7	CASRETGRSTYEQYF	TGTGCCAGCAGAGAGACAGGGCGTTCAACCTACGAGCAGTACTTC
TRBD1	TRBV6-5	-	TRBJ2-7	CASSYSDRDDEQYF	TGTGCCAGCAGTTACTCGGACAGGGACGACGAGCAGTACTTC
TRBD1	TRBV12-3/TRBV12-4	-	TRBJ2-5	CASTTRDRRETQYF	TGTGCCAGCACGACTAGGGACAGGCGAGAGACCCAGTACTTC
-	TRBV19	-	TRBJ2-1	CASTGLINEQFF	TGTGCCAGTACAGGGTTGATTAATGAGCAGTTCTTC
-	TRBV7-8	few	TRBJ2-7	CASSLAPGENYEQYF	TGTGCCAGCAGCTTAGCGCCGGGGGAGAACTACGAGCAGTACTTC
-	TRBV24-1	-	TRBJ2-5	CATSDYRELGETQYF	TGTGCCACCAGTGACTACAGGGAATTGGGAGAGACCCAGTACTTC
TRBD1	TRBV28	-	TRBJ1-6	CASTMDRLGRYINSPLHF	TGTGCCAGCACCATGGACAGGTTGGGTCGATATATCAATTCACCCCTCCACTTT
TRBD2	TRBV20-1	few	TRBJ2-7	CSAIGTSGSREQYF	TGCAGTGCTATAGGGACTAGCGGGAGCCGCGAGCAGTACTTC
-	TRBV12-3/TRBV12-4	-	TRBJ2-5	CASSTGQTQYF	TGTGCCAGCAGTACAGGGCAGACCCAGTACTTC
-	TRBV5-4	-	TRBJ1-1	CASGLNKGGWTEAFF	TGTGCCAGCGGCTTGAATAAGGGAGGCTGGACTGAAGCTTTCTTT
TRBD2	TRBV4-1	-	TRBJ2-1	CASSQVAGGSYNEQFF	TGCGCCAGCAGCCAGGTTGCGGGGGGCTCCTACAATGAGCAGTTCTTC
TRBD1	TRBV11-3	-	TRBJ1-3	CASRLTGGNGNTIYF	TGTGCCAGCAGACTTACAGGGGGTAACGGAAACACCATATATTTT
-	TRBV27	-	TRBJ1-6	CASSLSHTPGRVGNSPLHF	TGTGCCAGCAGTTTATCCCACACTCCCGGGCGGGTTGGTAATTCACCCCTCCACTTT
-	TRBV6-5	-	TRBJ2-1	CASSYSSGGGGHEQFF	TGTGCCAGCAGTTACTCTAGCGGAGGGGGGGGCCATGAGCAGTTCTTC
TRBD2	TRBV28	few	TRBJ2-5	CASSLIPTSRYQETQYF	TGTGCCAGCAGTTTAATCCCGACTAGCCGGTACCAAGAGACCCAGTACTTC
-	TRBV28	-	TRBJ1-5	CASGGRPYSNQPQHF	TGTGCCAGCGGGGGAAGACCCTATAGCAATCAGCCCCAGCATTTT
-	TRBV18	few	TRBJ1-2	CASSPLAGDGYTF	TGTGCCAGCTCACCATTGGCGGGGGATGGCTACACCTTC